This T cell receptor beta chain originates from a study of cytomegalovirus exposure and HLA in healthy donors. Study conclusions and caveats: The investigators catalogued 150 or so TCR beta chains as cytomegalovirus-associated. HLA allele associations emerged for around 15,000 TCR beta sequences in a later analysis, at 0.05 false discovery rate.

Germline V gene sequence: CDR1 MNHNS, CDR2 SASEGT. This CDR3 has 15 residues. V trimming: 5 bases; J trimming: 9 bases; junction bases outside the gene matches: 13. About this clone itself: As yet, its antigen is unknown.

The primer mix had 60 Vbeta and 13 Jbeta primers. As handled by the study authors: It was a later analysis that counted roughly 80 million unique TCR beta chains, of which about 10 million were shared. TCRdb keeps only in-frame clones here, not all; method: immunoSEQ multiplex PCR. V and J calls and clone size are copied from that table; D and trimming were computed from the DNA. The sample includes about 120,000 clones, 65% to 80% seen only once; the top ten take about 32%. The chain joins TRBV6-1 to TRBJ2-1; 7 nucleotides agree with TRBD1. The sequencing sample was made of PBMCs. The source is a man in his 60s in good health and CMV-seropositive. CDR3 loop: CASSSRQGEMGEQFF. Written as DNA, the CDR3 is TGTGCCAGCAGTTCCCGACAGGGTGAAATGGGTGAGCAGTTCTTC.